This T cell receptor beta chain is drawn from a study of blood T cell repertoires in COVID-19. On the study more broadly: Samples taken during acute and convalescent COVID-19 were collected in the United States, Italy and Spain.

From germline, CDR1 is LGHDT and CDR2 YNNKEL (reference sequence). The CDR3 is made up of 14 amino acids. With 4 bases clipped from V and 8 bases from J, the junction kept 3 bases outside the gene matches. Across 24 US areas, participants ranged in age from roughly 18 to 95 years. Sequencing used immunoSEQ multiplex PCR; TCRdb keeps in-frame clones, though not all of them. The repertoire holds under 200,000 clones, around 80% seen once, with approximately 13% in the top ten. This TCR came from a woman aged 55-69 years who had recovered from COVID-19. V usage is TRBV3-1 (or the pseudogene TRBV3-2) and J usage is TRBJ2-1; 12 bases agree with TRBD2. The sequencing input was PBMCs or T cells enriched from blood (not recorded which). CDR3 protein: CASSRTSGVYEQFF. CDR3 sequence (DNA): TGTGCCAGCAGCCGGACTAGCGGGGTCTATGAGCAGTTCTTC.